The next 30 T cell receptor beta chains were all read from a single sample in a study of shared clonotypes between healthy human individuals. Generated by immunoSEQ multiplex PCR, the TCRdb table keeps only in-frame clones and is missing some. The table lists 450,000 to 600,000 clones, roughly 85% of them singletons. Sequencing input: PBMCs. These receptors were collected from a woman aged 35 to 49 in good health. Some clones in this sample may be carry-over from other donors' samples.

The CDR3 is CASSQQEGDTEAFF. The CDR3 DNA follows: TGTGCCAGCAGCCAACAGGAGGGGGACACTGAAGCTTTCTTT. This chain joins TRBV4-2 and TRBJ1-1; D is possibly TRBD1 (6 bases). The CDR3 runs 14 residues. Trimming took off 2 bases at V and 3 bases at J, with 10 bases between the two ends. Germline V gives CDR1 LGHNA, CDR2 YNFKEQ.

CDR3 in DNA: TGTGCCTGGAAAGGACTACCAGACTACGAGCAGTACTTC. Encoded protein: CAWKGLPDYEQYF. The chain links TRBV30 to TRBJ2-7, with TRBD2 as a possible D gene (6 bases). CDR1 GTSNPN and CDR2 SVGIG come from the germline V gene (reference sequence). Trimming cost V 4 bases and J 3 bases, with 13 bases left between them. The CDR3 totals 13 residues.

This clone was counted a few times. The V and J genes are TRBV18 and TRBJ1-1; 10 bases are shared with TRBD1. The CDR3 is 14 amino acids. The ends lost 1 base at V and 7 bases at J; junction bases unmatched: 3. Germline CDR1 and CDR2: KGHSH and LQKENI. The CDR3 spells CASSPLGTGVEAFF. The DNA of the CDR3 is TGTGCCAGCTCACCACTGGGGACAGGGGTTGAAGCTTTCTTT.

In DNA, the CDR3 is TGTGCCAGCAGCTTATCCGTAGCGGTGGGGGAGACCCAGTACTTC. This gives the protein CASSLSVAVGETQYF. This rearrangement joins TRBV7-3 to TRBJ2-5; the D gene is possibly TRBD2 (6 bases). Trimming removed 2 bases from V and 5 bases from J, with 15 bases in between. Germline V gene data show CDR1 as SGHTA and CDR2 as FQGTGA. This CDR3 has 15 amino acids.

In DNA, the CDR3 is TGTGCCAGAACCCCTGGGGGTCACTATGGCTACACCTTC. Protein: CARTPGGHYGYTF. V gene TRBV5-3 combines with J gene TRBJ1-2; a weak D match, TRBD1 (5 bases). TRBV5-3 is labeled an ORF, and its function is uncertain. This CDR3 has 13 amino acids. V was trimmed by 6 bases and J by 3 bases, leaving 12 bases between them.

The rearrangement links TRBV5-1 to TRBJ2-1, with 8 bases identical to TRBD1. CDR3 length: 16 amino acids. Germline V gives CDR1 SGHRS, CDR2 YFSETQ. V was pared by 2 bases and J by 7 bases, with 11 bases of the junction left unmatched. CDR3 sequence: CASSFDRGYPENEQFF. In DNA, the CDR3 is TGCGCCAGCAGCTTTGACAGGGGCTATCCAGAGAATGAGCAGTTCTTC.

The rearrangement uses TRBV5-4 and TRBJ1-1; D perhaps matches TRBD1 (6 bases). Trimming cost V 3 bases and J 3 bases, with 12 bases left between them. Germline assignment: CDR1 SGHNT and CDR2 YYREEE (reference sequence). This CDR3 has 14 residues. CDR3: CASSSKQGDTEAFF. In nucleotides, the CDR3 is TGTGCCAGCAGCTCGAAACAGGGCGACACTGAAGCTTTCTTT.

About this clone itself: A read error is possible here, since a much larger clone lies one base away. The chain recombines TRBV6-4 with TRBJ1-1; D is unclear. The V end was cut by 3 bases, the J end by 1 base, with 6 bases between. The germline CDR1 and CDR2 sequences are MRHNA and SNTAGT. This CDR3 region has 13 residues. The CDR3 DNA is TGTGCCAGCAGTGAAGCTGAGAACACTGAAGCTTTCTTT. This gives the protein CASSEAENTEAFF.

The chain recombines TRBV15 with TRBJ1-4; no firm D call. Trimming cost V 3 bases and J 7 bases, with 9 bases left between them. This CDR3 is 13 amino acids long. CDR1 and CDR2 from the germline V gene are LNHNV and YYDKDF (reference sequence). The DNA of the CDR3 is TGTGCCACCAGCAGCGGGGATGGTGAAAAACTGTTTTTT. Its translation: CATSSGDGEKLFF.

The chain has TRBV18 and TRBJ2-1, with 8 bases aligning to TRBD2. CDR1 KGHSH and CDR2 LQKENI come from the germline V gene. CDR3 length: 15 residues. The ends lost 0 bases at V and 8 bases at J; junction bases unmatched: 6. Written as DNA, the CDR3 is TGTGCCAGCTCACCACCCGTCAGCGGGAGCTATGAGCAGTTCTTC. The encoded protein is CASSPPVSGSYEQFF.

Comments on this clone: Other DNA sequences in the sample encode the same CDR3. The rearrangement links TRBV19 to TRBJ1-5; 7 bases are a match to TRBD1. CDR1 is LNHDA and CDR2 is SQIVND in the germline V gene (reference sequence). V was pared by 5 bases and J by 2 bases, with 3 bases of the junction left unmatched. The CDR3 runs to 14 residues. The CDR3 nucleotides read TGTGCCAGTAGTCCCAGGGGGGGCAATCAGCCCCAGCATTTT. Amino acids: CASSPRGGNQPQHF. Full variable domain (outside the CDR3, taken from reference TRBV19 and TRBJ1-5): DGGITQSPKYLFRKEGQNVTLSCEQNLNHDAMYWYRQDPGQGLRLIYYSQIVNDFQKGDIAEGYSVSREKKESFPLTVTSAQKNPTAFYLCASSPRGGNQPQHFGDGTRLSIL.

The chain uses TRBV25-1 and TRBJ2-3; no definite D call. The CDR3 contains 14 residues. Germline V CDR1 and CDR2: MGHDK, SYGVNS. The V end was cut by 2 bases, the J end by 0 bases, with 6 bases between. This chain's CDR3 is CASSEGLSTDTQYF. For the CDR3, the DNA is TGTGCCAGCAGTGAAGGTCTGAGCACAGATACGCAGTATTTT.

The V gene is TRBV18, the J gene TRBJ1-2; D not certain. Between the trimmed V and J ends, which lost 3 bases and 8 bases, there was a span of 10 bases. This CDR3 has 12 residues. Looked up from germline, CDR1 is KGHSH and CDR2 is LQKENI. The CDR3 bases are TGTGCCAGCTCACCTATCCCCCAAGGCTACACCTTC. This translates into CASSPIPQGYTF.

The V call is TRBV28, the J call TRBJ1-5; possibly TRBD1 for D (6 bases). The V end was cut by 10 bases, the J end by 1 base, with 17 bases between. Germline V CDR1 and CDR2: MDHEN, SYDVKM. The CDR3 loop spans 15 amino acids. This chain's CDR3 is CATKVGGASNQPQHF. The CDR3 DNA reads TGTGCCACTAAGGTCGGGGGGGCGAGCAATCAGCCCCAGCATTTT.

This clone was counted a single time. The chain carries TRBV6-1 and TRBJ2-1; no firm D call. Per germline, CDR1 MNHNS and CDR2 SASEGT. The CDR3 length is 12 residues. The V end was cut by 7 bases, the J end by 4 bases, with 8 bases between. This CDR3 is CASTPIYNEQFF. CDR3 coding DNA: TGTGCCAGCACCCCGATTTACAATGAGCAGTTCTTC.

V is TRBV5-8 and J is TRBJ2-2, with D hard to call. CDR1 is SGHTS and CDR2 is YDEGEE in the germline V gene. Deletions cut 2 bases from V and 4 bases from J, with 6 bases between. The CDR3 is 13 amino acids. The CDR3 protein is CASSFSTTGELFF. In DNA form, the CDR3 reads TGTGCCAGCAGCTTTTCTACCACCGGGGAGCTGTTTTTT.

V and J are TRBV28 and TRBJ2-1, with D possibly matching TRBD2 (6 bases). CDR1 and CDR2 (germline): MDHEN, SYDVKM. The CDR3 totals 16 residues. V lost 6 bases and J lost 1, with 16 bases in between. This chain's CDR3 is CASRQTAGWSYNEQFF. CDR3 nucleotides: TGTGCCAGCAGACAAACCGCGGGATGGTCCTACAATGAGCAGTTCTTC.

Notes on this clone: A read error may produce the germline difference seen at one junction end. The sample holds other DNA sequences that translate to the same CDR3. V usage is TRBV5-1 and J usage is TRBJ1-1, with D uncertain. The V gene's germline CDR1 is SGHRS and CDR2 YFSETQ. The CDR3 runs 15 residues. The CDR3 here is CASSLVSGVNTEAFF. The CDR3 region has the DNA TGCGCCAGCAGCTTGGTTTCCGGTGTCAACACCGAAGCTTTCTTT.

J is TRBJ2-1 and V is TRBV6-8, with 8 bases fitting TRBD2. J was trimmed by 0 bases and V by 1 base; bases with no gene match: 2. This CDR3 has 16 residues. Germline values: CDR1 MNHGY, CDR2 SAAAGT. DNA for the CDR3: TGTGCCAGCAGTTACTTACTAGCGGACTCCTACAATGAGCAGTTCTTC. It specifies CASSYLLADSYNEQFF.

V usage is TRBV29-1 and J usage is TRBJ2-3, with TRBD1 matching 7 bases. The CDR3 length is 14 residues. Germline V CDR1 and CDR2: SQVTM, ANQGSEA. The V gene end was trimmed by 4 bases and the J gene end by 3 bases; junction bases not matched to a gene: 7. CDR3 nucleotide sequence: TGCAGCGTTGGATACAGGGGAAGGACAGATACGCAGTATTTT. Amino acids: CSVGYRGRTDTQYF.

The chain uses TRBV7-3 and TRBJ2-3; D not certain. CDR1 and CDR2 (germline): SGHTA, FQGTGA. The CDR3 consists of 15 residues. With 5 bases removed from V and 2 bases from J, the gap between germline ends came to 14 bases. The CDR3 DNA reads TGTGCCAGCAGCGCTTCACCTCAGCCCACAGATACGCAGTATTTT. Its protein product is CASSASPQPTDTQYF.

The J gene is TRBJ2-7, the V gene TRBV18; D might be TRBD2 (5 bases). The CDR3 covers 14 residues. Trimming removed 4 bases at V and 5 bases at J, with 15 bases between. Germline V gives CDR1 KGHSH, CDR2 LQKENI. The chain's CDR3 is CASSLVSGTDEQYF. The CDR3 coding sequence is TGTGCCAGCTCACTGGTGAGCGGAACTGACGAGCAGTACTTC.

V is TRBV27 and J is TRBJ1-1; D ambiguous. Trimming stripped 4 bases from V and 4 bases from J, with 22 bases between. Germline V lookup: CDR1 MNHEY, CDR2 SMNVEV (reference sequence). The CDR3 is made up of 17 amino acids. The CDR3, as DNA: TGTGCCAGCAGTTATATCTTTAGGGTGGTCAAAGGCACTGAAGCTTTCTTT. It codes for CASSYIFRVVKGTEAFF.

This rearrangement joins TRBV10-2 to TRBJ2-1; 7 nucleotides agree with TRBD2. Losses at the gene ends were 3 bases for V and 2 bases for J; bases not matched to a gene: 7. The CDR3 sequence is 16 residues long. Per the germline V gene, CDR1 is WSHSY and CDR2 is SAAADI. The CDR3 loop is CASSDYGRIPYNEQFF. The DNA of the CDR3 is TGCGCCAGCAGTGATTACGGGAGGATACCCTACAATGAGCAGTTCTTC.

This clone appeared a single time. The chain joins TRBV9 to TRBJ2-2, with a weak D call TRBD2 (6 bases). Trimming removed 3 bases at V and 8 bases at J, with 20 bases between. The V gene's germline CDR1 is SGDLS and CDR2 YYNGEE. The CDR3 runs to 16 residues. CDR3 protein: CASSALATEYEGELFF. The CDR3 region has the DNA TGTGCCAGCAGCGCGCTAGCGACCGAGTACGAGGGGGAGCTGTTTTTT.

The chain carries TRBV9 and TRBJ2-2; 7 bases map to TRBD2. Germline V lookup: CDR1 SGDLS, CDR2 YYNGEE. J lost 2 bases, V lost 0 bases, and 1 base had no gene match. This CDR3 is 15 amino acids long. The DNA for the CDR3 is TGTGCCAGCAGCGTAGCTAGCGGAAACACCGGGGAGCTGTTTTTT. Amino acids: CASSVASGNTGELFF.

V gene TRBV7-3 combines with J gene TRBJ1-1; D might be TRBD1 (6 bases). The germline gives CDR1 SGHTA, CDR2 FQGTGA. Trimming left V 3 bases short and J 7 bases short, with 15 bases between. This CDR3 is 14 amino acids long. This CDR3 reads CASSFTGRMGEAFF. DNA of the CDR3: TGTGCCAGCAGCTTCACAGGGAGGATGGGTGAAGCTTTCTTT.

A remark on this clone: The sample contains more than one DNA sequence encoding this CDR3. The chain links TRBV7-3 to TRBJ2-1; 13 positions agree with TRBD2. V lost 2 bases, J lost 8 bases, and 3 bases stayed unmatched. CDR1 SGHTA and CDR2 FQGTGA come from the germline V gene. The CDR3 runs 15 residues. CDR3 DNA sequence: TGTGCCAGCAGCTTAGGACTAGCGGGAGTGGATGAGCAGTTCTTC. It yields the protein CASSLGLAGVDEQFF.

The V gene is TRBV4-2, the J gene TRBJ2-7; a possible D gene is TRBD1 (6 bases). Germline-derived CDR1 and CDR2 are LGHNA and YNFKEQ. V lost 6 bases, J lost 3 bases, and 18 bases lay in between. The CDR3 is 15 residues long. The CDR3 DNA sequence: TGTGCCAGCAGTCACACGGAGGCAGGGGTCTACGAGCAGTACTTC. Its translation is CASSHTEAGVYEQYF.

The chain joins TRBV7-2 to TRBJ2-7; TRBD2 aligns across 8 bases. Germline trimming cut 1 base from V and 2 bases from J; bases unmatched to any gene: 4. CDR1 and CDR2 from the germline V gene are SGHTA and FQGNSA. The CDR3 length is 15 residues. This CDR3 reads CASSLVTSETYEQYF. Written as DNA, the CDR3 is TGTGCCAGCAGCTTAGTGACTAGCGAAACCTACGAGCAGTACTTC. The full variable domain, its missing parts supplied by reference TRBV7-2 and TRBJ2-7, is GAGVSQSPSNKVTEKGKDVELRCDPISGHTALYWYRQSLGQGLEFLIYFQGNSAPDKSGLPSDRFSAERTGGSVSTLTIQRTQQEDSAVYLCASSLVTSETYEQYFGPGTRLTVT.